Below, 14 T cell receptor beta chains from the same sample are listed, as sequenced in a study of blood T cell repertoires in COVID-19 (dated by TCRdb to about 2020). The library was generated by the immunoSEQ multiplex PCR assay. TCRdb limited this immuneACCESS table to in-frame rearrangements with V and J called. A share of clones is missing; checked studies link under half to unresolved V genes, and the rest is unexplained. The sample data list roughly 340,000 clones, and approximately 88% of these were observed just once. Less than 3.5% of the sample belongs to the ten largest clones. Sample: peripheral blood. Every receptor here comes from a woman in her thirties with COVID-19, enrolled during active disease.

CDR3 protein: CAWSPRADRGWANYGYTF. The CDR3 DNA reads TGTGCCTGGAGTCCTCGCGCCGACAGGGGGTGGGCTAACTATGGCTACACCTTC. The V call is TRBV30, the J call TRBJ1-2; 9 bases match TRBD1. V lost 2 bases to trimming and J lost 0 bases; unmatched junction nucleotides: 13. The CDR3 extends over 18 amino acids. Germline V gene data show CDR1 as GTSNPN and CDR2 as SVGIG (reference sequence). The complete variable domain, with remaining parts taken from reference TRBV30 and TRBJ1-2, reads SQTIHQWPATLVQPVGSPLSLECTVEGTSNPNLYWYRQAAGRGLQLLFYSVGIGQISSEVPQNLSASRPQDRQFILSSKKLLLSDSGFYLCAWSPRADRGWANYGYTFGSGTRLTVV.

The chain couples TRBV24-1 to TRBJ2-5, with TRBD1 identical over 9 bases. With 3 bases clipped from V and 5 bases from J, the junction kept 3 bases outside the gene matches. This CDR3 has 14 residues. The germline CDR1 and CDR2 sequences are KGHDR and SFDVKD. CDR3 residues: CATSDRTGAETQYF. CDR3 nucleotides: TGTGCCACCAGTGATAGGACAGGGGCCGAGACCCAGTACTTC.

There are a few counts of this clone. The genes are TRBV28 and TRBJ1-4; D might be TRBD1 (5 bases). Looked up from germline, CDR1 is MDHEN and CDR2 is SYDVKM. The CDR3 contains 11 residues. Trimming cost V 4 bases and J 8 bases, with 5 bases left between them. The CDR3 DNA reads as TGTGCCAGCAGTTGGACAGAAAAACTGTTTTTT. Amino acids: CASSWTEKLFF.

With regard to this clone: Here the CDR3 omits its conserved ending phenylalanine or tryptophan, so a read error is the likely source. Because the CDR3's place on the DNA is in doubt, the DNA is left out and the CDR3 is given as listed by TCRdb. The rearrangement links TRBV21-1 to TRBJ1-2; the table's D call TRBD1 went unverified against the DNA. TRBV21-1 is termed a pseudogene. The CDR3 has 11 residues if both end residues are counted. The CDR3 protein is CASSKALATGL.

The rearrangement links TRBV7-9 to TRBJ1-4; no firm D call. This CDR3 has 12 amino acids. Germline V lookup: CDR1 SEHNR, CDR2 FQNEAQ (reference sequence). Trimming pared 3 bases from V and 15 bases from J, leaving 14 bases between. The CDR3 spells CASSFGSEGVFF. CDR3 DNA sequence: TGTGCCAGCAGCTTCGGATCCGAAGGAGTGTTTTTT. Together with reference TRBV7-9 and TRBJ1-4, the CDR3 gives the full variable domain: DTGVSQNPRHKITKRGQNVTFRCDPISEHNRLYWYRQTLGQGPEFLTYFQNEAQLEKSRLLSDRFSAERPKGSFSTLEIQRTEQGDSAMYLCASSFGSEGVFFGSGTQLSVL.

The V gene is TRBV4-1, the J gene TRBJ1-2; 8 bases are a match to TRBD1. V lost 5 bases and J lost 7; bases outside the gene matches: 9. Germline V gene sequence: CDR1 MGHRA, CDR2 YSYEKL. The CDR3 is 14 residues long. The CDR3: CASSTPQGEGGYTF. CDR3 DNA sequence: TGCGCCAGCAGCACCCCACAGGGGGAGGGTGGCTACACCTTC.

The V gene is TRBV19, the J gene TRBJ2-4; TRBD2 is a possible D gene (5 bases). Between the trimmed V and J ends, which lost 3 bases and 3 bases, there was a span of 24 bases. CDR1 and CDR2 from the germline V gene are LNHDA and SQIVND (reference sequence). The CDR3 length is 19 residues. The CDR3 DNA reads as TGTGCCAGTAGTATGAAAGCGAGCAGAGGACTCTTGGACAAAAACATTCAGTACTTC. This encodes CASSMKASRGLLDKNIQYF.

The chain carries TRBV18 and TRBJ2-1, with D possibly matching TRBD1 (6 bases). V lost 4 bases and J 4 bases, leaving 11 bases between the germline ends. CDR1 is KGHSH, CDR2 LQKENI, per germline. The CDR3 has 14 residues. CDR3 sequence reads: CASSLGGQYNEQFF. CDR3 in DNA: TGTGCCAGCTCACTCGGAGGACAGTACAATGAGCAGTTCTTC.

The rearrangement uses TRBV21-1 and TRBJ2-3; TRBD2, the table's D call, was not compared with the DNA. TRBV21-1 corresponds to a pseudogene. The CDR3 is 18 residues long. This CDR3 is CASSKWSVPSGTGDTQYF. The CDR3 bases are TGTGCCAGCAGCAAATGGTCGGTCCCTAGCGGGACCGGGGATACGCAGTATTTT.

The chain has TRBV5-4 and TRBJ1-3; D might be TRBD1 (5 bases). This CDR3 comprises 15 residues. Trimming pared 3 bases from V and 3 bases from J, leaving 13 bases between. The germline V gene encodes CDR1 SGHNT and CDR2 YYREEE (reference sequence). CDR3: CASSSDISGGNTIYF. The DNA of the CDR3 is TGTGCCAGCAGCTCGGACATTTCAGGTGGAAACACCATATATTTT.

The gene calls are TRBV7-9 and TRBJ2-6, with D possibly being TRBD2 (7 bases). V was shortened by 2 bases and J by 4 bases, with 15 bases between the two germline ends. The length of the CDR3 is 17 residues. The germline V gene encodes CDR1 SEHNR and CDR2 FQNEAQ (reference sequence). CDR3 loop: CASSLWRGGAGANVLTF. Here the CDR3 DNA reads TGTGCCAGCAGCTTATGGCGTGGGGGGGCAGGGGCCAACGTCCTGACTTTC.

CDR3 loop: CASSYRTPDRNNEQFF. For the CDR3, the DNA is TGTGCCAGCAGTTACCGTACACCCGACAGAAACAATGAGCAGTTCTTC. This chain uses TRBV6-5 with TRBJ2-1, with D perhaps matching TRBD1 (5 bases). The CDR3 runs to 16 residues. Germline V gene lookup returns CDR1 MNHEY and CDR2 SVGAGI. The V end lost 2 bases, the J end lost 5 bases, and 16 bases lay between the germline ends.

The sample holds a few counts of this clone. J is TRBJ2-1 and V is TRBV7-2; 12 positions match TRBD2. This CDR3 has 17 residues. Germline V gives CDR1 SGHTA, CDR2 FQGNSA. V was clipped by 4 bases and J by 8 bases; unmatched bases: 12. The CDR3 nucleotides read TGTGCCAGCAGCTCCCTAAACCTAGCGGGAGGGCCCGATGAGCAGTTCTTC. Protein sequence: CASSSLNLAGGPDEQFF.

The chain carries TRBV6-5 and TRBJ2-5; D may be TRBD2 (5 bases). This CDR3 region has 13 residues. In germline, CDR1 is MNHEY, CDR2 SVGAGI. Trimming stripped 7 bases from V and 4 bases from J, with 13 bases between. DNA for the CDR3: TGTGCCAGCATAGTCGAGGGTGGAGAGACCCAGTACTTC. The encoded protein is CASIVEGGETQYF.